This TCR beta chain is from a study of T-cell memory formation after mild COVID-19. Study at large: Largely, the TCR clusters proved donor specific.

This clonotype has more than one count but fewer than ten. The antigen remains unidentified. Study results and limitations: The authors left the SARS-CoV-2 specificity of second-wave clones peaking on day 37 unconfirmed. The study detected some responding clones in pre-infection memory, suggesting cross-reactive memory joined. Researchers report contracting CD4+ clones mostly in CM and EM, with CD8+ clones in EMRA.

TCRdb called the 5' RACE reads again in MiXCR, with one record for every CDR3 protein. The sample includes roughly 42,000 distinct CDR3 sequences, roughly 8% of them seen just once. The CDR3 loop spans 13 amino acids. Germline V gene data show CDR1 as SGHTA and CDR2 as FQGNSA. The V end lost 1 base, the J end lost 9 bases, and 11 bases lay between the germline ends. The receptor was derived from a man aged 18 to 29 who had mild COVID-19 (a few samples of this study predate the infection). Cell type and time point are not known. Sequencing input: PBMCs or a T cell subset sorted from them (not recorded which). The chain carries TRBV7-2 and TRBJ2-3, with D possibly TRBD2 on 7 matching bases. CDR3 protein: CASSLGTGGTQYF. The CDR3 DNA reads TGTGCCAGCAGCTTAGGCACGGGGGGCACGCAGTATTTT.